This TCR beta chain was retrieved from a study of human T cells and chemical hapten exposure. Study background: The study sensitized with 2% DPC on a roughly 2 cm by roughly 2 cm patch of upper inner arm skin. Chiefly women, the patients showed alopecia areata, totalis or universalis.

This clonotype was seen only a few times. Noted time point: pre-sensitization, week 0. Treatment indicated: therapeutic diphenylcyclopropenone sensitization with weekly scalp DPC. TCRdb fed the RACE reads into MiXCR, producing one record per CDR3 protein. The sample includes under 200,000 distinct CDR3 sequences, almost 30% of them seen just once. The CDR3 covers 13 residues. Deletions cut 5 bases from V and 2 bases from J, with 9 bases between. The germline V gene has CDR1 MDHEN and CDR2 SYDVKM. Sequencing used whole blood, obtained in connection with sensitization to the hapten diphenylcyclopropenone (DPC). The genes are TRBV28 and TRBJ1-2; D gene ambiguous. The clonotype was recovered from a woman aged 30 to 39 with alopecia areata. Some clones in this sample may be carry-over from other donors' samples. The CDR3 sequence: CASSLLGNYGYTF. The CDR3 region has the DNA TGTGCCAGCAGTCTACTGGGGAACTATGGCTACACCTTC.